The clone carrying this T cell receptor (beta chain) appeared many times. Its antigen is still unknown. V was trimmed by 2 bases and J by 6 bases, leaving 13 bases between them. The CDR3 totals 14 residues. Germline CDR1 is SGHAT and CDR2 is FQNNGV. This entry is derived from a study of regulatory T cells in long-lasting Graves disease. Study observations and caveats: With some 2,500 shared public clonotypes, persistent patients exceeded new patients, who shared about a thousand. Persistent disease favored TRBV28, TRBJ1-2 and TRBJ2-5.

Combining iRepertoire HTBI primers with Arm-PCR of CDR3 regions, the authors built TCR beta libraries. A single record per CDR3 protein comes from TCRdb applying MiXCR to the multiplex PCR reads. The table includes hundreds of thousands of distinct CDR3 sequences, around 20% detected once. Time point given: persistent/refractory GD, antithyroid drugs over 5 years with positive TRAb. The TCR library was prepared using RNA isolated from PBMCs. The chain uses TRBV11-2 and TRBJ2-5, with D possibly TRBD2 on 6 matching bases. This material consisted of peripheral blood mononuclear cells (PBMCs), taken when the disease was refractory, from a patient treated with antithyroid drugs. This TCR came from a female donor with Graves disease. CDR3 loop: CASSLKRGGKTQYF. CDR3 nucleotide sequence: TGTGCCAGCAGCTTAAAGAGGGGCGGGAAGACCCAGTACTTC.